This TCR beta chain comes out of a study of preoperative IRX-2 immunotherapy in early breast cancer. Trimming pared 0 bases from V and 0 bases from J, leaving 8 bases between. The CDR3 is 16 amino acids. Germline values: CDR1 SGHDN, CDR2 FVKESK. The assay was immunoSEQ multiplex PCR, and TCRdb's table has in-frame clones only and misses some. The sample includes 95,000 to 100,000 clones, roughly 85% of them seen just once. This clone showed up just a few times. The treatment denotes: preoperative locoregional IRX-2 cytokine immunotherapy. Samples came from a phase Ib trial of preoperative locoregional IRX-2 cytokine immunotherapy.

Sequenced here: tumor tissue, sampled after IRX-2 immunotherapy. The origin of this receptor is a human donor with breast cancer. The chain employs TRBV14 and TRBJ1-4; D is unclear. In nucleotides, the CDR3 is TGTGCCAGCAGCCAAGATCGGGCAGCAACTAATGAAAAACTGTTTTTT. This gives the protein CASSQDRAATNEKLFF.